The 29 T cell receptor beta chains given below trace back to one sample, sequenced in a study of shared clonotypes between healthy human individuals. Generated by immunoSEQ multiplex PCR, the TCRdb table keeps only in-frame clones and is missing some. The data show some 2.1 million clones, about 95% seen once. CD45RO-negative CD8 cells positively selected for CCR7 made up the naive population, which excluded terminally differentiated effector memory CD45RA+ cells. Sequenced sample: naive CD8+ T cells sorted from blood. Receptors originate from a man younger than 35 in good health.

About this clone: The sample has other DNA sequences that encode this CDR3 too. The CDR3 bases are TGTGCCAGCAGCTTAGGTGACAATGAGCAGTTCTTC. This translates into CASSLGDNEQFF. The chain is built from TRBV13 and TRBJ2-1; D is uncertain. The CDR3 is 12 amino acids. Trimming left V 0 bases short and J 5 bases short, with 2 bases between. Germline V CDR1 and CDR2: PRHDT, FYEKMQ (reference sequence).

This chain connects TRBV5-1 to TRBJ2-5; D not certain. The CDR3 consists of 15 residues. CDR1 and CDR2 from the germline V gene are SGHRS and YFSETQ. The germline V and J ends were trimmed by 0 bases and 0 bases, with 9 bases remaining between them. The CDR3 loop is CASSLEEPYQETQYF. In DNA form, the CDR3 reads TGCGCCAGCAGCTTGGAGGAACCGTACCAAGAGACCCAGTACTTC.

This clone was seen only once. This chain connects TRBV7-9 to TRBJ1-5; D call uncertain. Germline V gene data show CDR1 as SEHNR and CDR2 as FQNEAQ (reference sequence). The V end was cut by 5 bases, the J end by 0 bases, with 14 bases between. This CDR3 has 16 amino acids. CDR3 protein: CASSINANHSNQPQHF. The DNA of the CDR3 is TGTGCCAGCAGCATTAATGCAAACCATAGCAATCAGCCCCAGCATTTT.

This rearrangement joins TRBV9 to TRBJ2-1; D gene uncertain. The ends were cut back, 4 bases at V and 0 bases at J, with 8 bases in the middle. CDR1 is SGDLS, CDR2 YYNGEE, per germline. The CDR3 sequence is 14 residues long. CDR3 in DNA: TGTGCCAGCAGCCTTTTAGGCTCCTACAATGAGCAGTTCTTC. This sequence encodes CASSLLGSYNEQFF.

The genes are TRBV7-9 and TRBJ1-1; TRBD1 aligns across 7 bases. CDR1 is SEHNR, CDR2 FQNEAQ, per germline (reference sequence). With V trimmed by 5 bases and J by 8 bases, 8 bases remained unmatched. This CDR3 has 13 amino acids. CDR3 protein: CASSPRTGWEAFF. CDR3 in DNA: TGTGCCAGCAGCCCTCGGACAGGTTGGGAAGCTTTCTTT.

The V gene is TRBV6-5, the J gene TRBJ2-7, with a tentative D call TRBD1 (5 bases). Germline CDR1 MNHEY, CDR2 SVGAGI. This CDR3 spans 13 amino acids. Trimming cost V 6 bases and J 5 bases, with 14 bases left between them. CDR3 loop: CASRPTTAHEQYF. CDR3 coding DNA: TGTGCCAGCAGACCTACGACAGCCCACGAGCAGTACTTC.

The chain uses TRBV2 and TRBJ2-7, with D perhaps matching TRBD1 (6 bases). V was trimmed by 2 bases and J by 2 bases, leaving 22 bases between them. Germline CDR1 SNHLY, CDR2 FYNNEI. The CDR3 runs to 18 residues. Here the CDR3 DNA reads TGTGCCAGCAGTGAACTGGGGGCCGACTTTGCCCTCACCTACGAGCAGTACTTC. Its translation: CASSELGADFALTYEQYF.

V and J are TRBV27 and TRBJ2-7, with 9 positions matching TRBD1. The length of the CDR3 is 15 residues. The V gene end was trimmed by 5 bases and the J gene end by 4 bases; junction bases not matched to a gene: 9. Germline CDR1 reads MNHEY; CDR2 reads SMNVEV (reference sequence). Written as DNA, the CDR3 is TGTGCCAGCAGTACCACAGGGGGCGAAAAGTACGAGCAGTACTTC. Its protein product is CASSTTGGEKYEQYF.

The CDR3 DNA follows: TGTGCCAGCAGCCCCCAGGGAGCGGGAGGATCCTACGAGCAGTACTTC. Its protein is CASSPQGAGGSYEQYF. The rearrangement joins TRBV7-2 to TRBJ2-7, with 9 bases aligning to TRBD2. Trimming removed 5 bases from V and 1 base from J; junction bases left unmatched: 9. The CDR3 loop spans 16 amino acids. The germline V gene encodes CDR1 SGHTA and CDR2 FQGNSA. The variable domain in full, with the rest retrieved from reference TRBV7-2 and TRBJ2-7, is GAGVSQSPSNKVTEKGKDVELRCDPISGHTALYWYRQSLGQGLEFLIYFQGNSAPDKSGLPSDRFSAERTGGSVSTLTIQRTQQEDSAVYLCASSPQGAGGSYEQYFGPGTRLTVT.

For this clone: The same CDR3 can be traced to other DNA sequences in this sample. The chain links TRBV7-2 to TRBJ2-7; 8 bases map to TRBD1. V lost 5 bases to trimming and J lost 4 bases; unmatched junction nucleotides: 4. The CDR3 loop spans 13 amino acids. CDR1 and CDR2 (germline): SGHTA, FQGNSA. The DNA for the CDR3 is TGTGCCAGCAGCGCAGGGGGCTCGTACGAGCAGTACTTC. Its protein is CASSAGGSYEQYF.

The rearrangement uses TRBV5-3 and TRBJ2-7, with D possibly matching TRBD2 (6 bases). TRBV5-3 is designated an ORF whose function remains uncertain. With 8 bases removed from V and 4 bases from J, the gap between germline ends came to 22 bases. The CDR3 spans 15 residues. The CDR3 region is CASRYPMTRGYEQYF. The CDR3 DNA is TGTGCCAGCCGCTATCCGATGACCCGGGGGTACGAGCAGTACTTC.

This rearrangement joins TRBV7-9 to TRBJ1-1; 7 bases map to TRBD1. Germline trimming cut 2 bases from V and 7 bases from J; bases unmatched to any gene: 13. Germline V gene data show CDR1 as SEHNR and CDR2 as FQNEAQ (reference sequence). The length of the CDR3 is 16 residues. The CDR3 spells CASSLLGTEKPFEAFF. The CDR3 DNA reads TGTGCCAGCAGCTTATTAGGGACAGAAAAGCCCTTTGAAGCTTTCTTT.

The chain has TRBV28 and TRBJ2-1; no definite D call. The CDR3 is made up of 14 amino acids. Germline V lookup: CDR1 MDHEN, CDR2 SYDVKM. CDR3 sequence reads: CATRPGISYNEQFF. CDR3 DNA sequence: TGTGCTACACGCCCCGGTATCTCCTACAATGAGCAGTTCTTC.

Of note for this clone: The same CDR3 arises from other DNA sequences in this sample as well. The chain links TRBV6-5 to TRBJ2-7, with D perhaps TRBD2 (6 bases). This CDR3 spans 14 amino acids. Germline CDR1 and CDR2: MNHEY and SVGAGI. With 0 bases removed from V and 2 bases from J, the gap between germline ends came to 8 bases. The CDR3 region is CASSYSEGTYEQYF. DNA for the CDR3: TGTGCCAGCAGTTACTCGGAGGGTACCTACGAGCAGTACTTC.

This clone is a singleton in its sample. CDR3 loop: CASSPGLATEQFF. The DNA for the CDR3 is TGTGCCAGCAGCCCGGGACTAGCCACTGAGCAGTTCTTC. This sequence joins TRBV5-6 and TRBJ2-1; TRBD2 matches at 9 bases. This CDR3 contains 13 residues. V lost 4 bases, J lost 9 bases, and 5 bases stayed unmatched. Per germline, CDR1 SGHDT and CDR2 YYEEEE.

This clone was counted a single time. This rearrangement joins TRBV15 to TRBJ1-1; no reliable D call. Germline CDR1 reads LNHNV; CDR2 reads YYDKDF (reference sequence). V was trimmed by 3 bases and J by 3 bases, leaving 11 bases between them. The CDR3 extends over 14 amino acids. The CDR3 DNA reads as TGTGCCACCAGCAGCTTCCTCGGGGACACTGAAGCTTTCTTT. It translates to CATSSFLGDTEAFF.

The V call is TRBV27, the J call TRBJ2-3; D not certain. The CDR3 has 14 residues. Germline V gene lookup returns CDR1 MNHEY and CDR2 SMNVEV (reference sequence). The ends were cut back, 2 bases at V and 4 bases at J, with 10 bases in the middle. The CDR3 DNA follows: TGTGCCAGCAGTTTAGGAGTAAGCGCAGATACGCAGTATTTT. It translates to CASSLGVSADTQYF.

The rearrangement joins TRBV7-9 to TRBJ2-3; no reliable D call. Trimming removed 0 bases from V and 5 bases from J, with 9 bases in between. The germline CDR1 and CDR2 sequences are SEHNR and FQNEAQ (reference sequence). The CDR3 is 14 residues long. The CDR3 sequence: CASSLADGLDTQYF. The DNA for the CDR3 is TGTGCCAGCAGCTTAGCGGATGGATTAGATACGCAGTATTTT.

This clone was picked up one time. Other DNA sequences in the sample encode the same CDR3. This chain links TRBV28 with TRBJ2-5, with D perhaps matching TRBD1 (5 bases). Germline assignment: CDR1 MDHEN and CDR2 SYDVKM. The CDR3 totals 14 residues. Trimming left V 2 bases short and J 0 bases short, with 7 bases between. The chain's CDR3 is CASSLDRDQETQYF. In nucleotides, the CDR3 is TGTGCCAGCAGTTTAGACAGAGACCAAGAGACCCAGTACTTC.

For the CDR3, the DNA is TGTGCCAGCAGCACCGGGACAAGCGAGCAGTACTTC. Protein sequence: CASSTGTSEQYF. This chain links TRBV7-9 with TRBJ2-7; TRBD1 might be the D (6 bases). This CDR3 spans 12 amino acids. V lost 5 bases to trimming and J lost 6 bases, with 11 bases between them. Looked up from germline, CDR1 is SEHNR and CDR2 is FQNEAQ (reference sequence).

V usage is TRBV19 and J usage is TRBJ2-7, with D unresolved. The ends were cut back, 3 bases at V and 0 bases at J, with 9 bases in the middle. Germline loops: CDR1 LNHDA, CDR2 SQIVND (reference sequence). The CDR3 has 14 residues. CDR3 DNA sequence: TGTGCCAGTAGTATGCTCCTTGACTCCTACGAGCAGTACTTC. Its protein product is CASSMLLDSYEQYF.

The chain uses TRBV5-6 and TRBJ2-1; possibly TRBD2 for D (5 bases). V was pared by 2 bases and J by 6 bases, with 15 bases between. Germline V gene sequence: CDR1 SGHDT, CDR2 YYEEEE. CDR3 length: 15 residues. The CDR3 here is CASSLTSAGLNEQFF. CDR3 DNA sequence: TGTGCCAGCAGCTTAACTTCCGCGGGTCTCAATGAGCAGTTCTTC.

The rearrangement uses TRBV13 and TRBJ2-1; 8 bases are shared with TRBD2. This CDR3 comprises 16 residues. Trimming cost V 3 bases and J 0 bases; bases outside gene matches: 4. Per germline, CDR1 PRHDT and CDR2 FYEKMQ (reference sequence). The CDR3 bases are TGTGCCAGCAGCTTCGGACTAGCCTCCTCCTACAATGAGCAGTTCTTC. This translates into CASSFGLASSYNEQFF.

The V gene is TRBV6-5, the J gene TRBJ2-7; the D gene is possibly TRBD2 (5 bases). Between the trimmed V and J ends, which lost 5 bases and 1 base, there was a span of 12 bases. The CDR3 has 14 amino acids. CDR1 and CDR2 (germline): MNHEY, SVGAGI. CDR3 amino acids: CASSAGVGSYEQYF. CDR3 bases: TGTGCCAGCAGTGCGGGCGTGGGTTCCTACGAGCAGTACTTC.

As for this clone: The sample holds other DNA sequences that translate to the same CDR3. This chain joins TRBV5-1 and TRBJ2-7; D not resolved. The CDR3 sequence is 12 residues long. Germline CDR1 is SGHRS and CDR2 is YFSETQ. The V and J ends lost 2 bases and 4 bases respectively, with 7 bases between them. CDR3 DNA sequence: TGCGCCAGCAGCTTAACAGAGTACGAGCAGTACTTC. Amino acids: CASSLTEYEQYF.

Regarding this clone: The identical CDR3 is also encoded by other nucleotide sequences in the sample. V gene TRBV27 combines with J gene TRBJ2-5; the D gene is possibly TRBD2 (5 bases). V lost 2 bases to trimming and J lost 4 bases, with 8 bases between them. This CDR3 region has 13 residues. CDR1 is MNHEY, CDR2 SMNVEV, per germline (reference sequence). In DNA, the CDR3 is TGTGCCAGCAGTTTACTAGGAGGAGAGACCCAGTACTTC. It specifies CASSLLGGETQYF.

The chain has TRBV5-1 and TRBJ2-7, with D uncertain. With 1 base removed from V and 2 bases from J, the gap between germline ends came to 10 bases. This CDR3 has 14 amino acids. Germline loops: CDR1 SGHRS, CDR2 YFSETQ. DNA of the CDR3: TGCGCCAGCAGCTTGTACTCTACTCCCTACGAGCAGTACTTC. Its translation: CASSLYSTPYEQYF.

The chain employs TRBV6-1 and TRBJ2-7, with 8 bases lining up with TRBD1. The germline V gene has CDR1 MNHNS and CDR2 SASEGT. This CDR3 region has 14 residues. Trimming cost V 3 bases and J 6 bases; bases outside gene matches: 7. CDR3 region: CASSDWTGPGEQYF. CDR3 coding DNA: TGTGCCAGCAGTGATTGGACAGGGCCCGGCGAGCAGTACTTC.

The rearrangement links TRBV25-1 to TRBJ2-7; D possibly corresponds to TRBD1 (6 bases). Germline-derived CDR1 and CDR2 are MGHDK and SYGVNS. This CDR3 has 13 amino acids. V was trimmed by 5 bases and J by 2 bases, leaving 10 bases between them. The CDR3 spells CASSMGATYEQYF. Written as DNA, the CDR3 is TGTGCCAGCAGTATGGGGGCTACCTACGAGCAGTACTTC.